The 14 T cell receptor beta chains listed next were all sequenced from one sample in a study of blood T cell repertoires in COVID-19 (dated by TCRdb to about 2020). Library method: the immunoSEQ multiplex PCR assay. TCRdb's version of the immuneACCESS table is confined to in-frame rearrangements and falls short of the full clone set. An unresolved V gene accounts for under half of the shortfall where checked; the remainder is of unknown origin. A total of over 200,000 clones appear in this sample, 70% to 90% of them only once. The biggest ten clones account for about 4% of the sample. Sequenced: PBMCs or T cells enriched from blood (not recorded which). Receptor source: a woman under 40 who had been exposed to COVID-19.

This clone was recorded once. The V call is TRBV19, the J call TRBJ1-5; no definite D call. The germline V gene encodes CDR1 LNHDA and CDR2 SQIVND (reference sequence). This CDR3 has 12 amino acids. The V gene lost 5 bases and the J gene lost 5 bases, with 7 bases spanning the gap. CDR3 sequence reads: CASSSGYQPQHF. The CDR3 nucleotides read TGTGCCAGTAGTTCGGGGTATCAGCCCCAGCATTTT.

V gene TRBV9 combines with J gene TRBJ1-2; unclear D gene. This CDR3 comprises 12 residues. V was shortened by 2 bases and J by 5 bases, with 7 bases between the two germline ends. Per germline, CDR1 SGDLS and CDR2 YYNGEE. The CDR3 protein is CASSVNQYGYTF. The CDR3 nucleotides read TGTGCCAGCAGCGTTAATCAGTATGGCTACACCTTC.

This chain uses TRBV27 with TRBJ2-7, with D maybe TRBD2 (6 bases). The V gene's germline CDR1 is MNHEY and CDR2 SMNVEV (reference sequence). Trimming cost V 3 bases and J 6 bases, with 12 bases left between them. The CDR3 covers 13 residues. Here the CDR3 DNA reads TGTGCCAGCAGTTTTGGCTTGGGGGGCGAGCAGTACTTC. Protein sequence: CASSFGLGGEQYF.

The chain links TRBV12-5 to TRBJ1-1, with 8 bases identical to TRBD1. Germline CDR1 and CDR2: LGHNT and FRNRAP. J lost 7 bases, V lost 0 bases, and 10 bases had no gene match. The CDR3 runs to 16 residues. The CDR3 DNA is TGTGCTAGTGGTTTGGTACTTGTGGGGACAGGAGATGAAGCTTTCTTT. It specifies CASGLVLVGTGDEAFF.

The genes are TRBV2 and TRBJ2-1; the D gene is possibly TRBD2 (5 bases). The CDR3 is 16 residues long. The germline V gene has CDR1 SNHLY and CDR2 FYNNEI. V lost 1 base and J lost 0, with 10 bases in between. In nucleotides, the CDR3 is TGTGCCAGCAGTGAAGGAGGGAGCCGCTCCTACAATGAGCAGTTCTTC. This encodes CASSEGGSRSYNEQFF.

V usage is TRBV3-1 (or the pseudogene TRBV3-2) and J usage is TRBJ2-4; 13 bases align to TRBD2. Germline V gives CDR1 LGHDT, CDR2 YNNKEL (reference sequence). V gave up 1 base and J gave up 5 bases; unmatched junction bases: 2. The length of the CDR3 is 16 residues. Here the CDR3 DNA reads TGTGCCAGCAGCCAAGGACTAGCGGGGGGAGAAAACATTCAGTACTTC. Residues: CASSQGLAGGENIQYF.

The chain combines TRBV5-1 with TRBJ1-2; 8 nucleotides match TRBD1. Germline assignment: CDR1 SGHRS and CDR2 YFSETQ. V lost 4 bases and J lost 4; bases outside the gene matches: 6. The CDR3 covers 14 residues. The CDR3 bases are TGCGCCAGCAGCCCCGCCCAGGGGGCCTATGGCTACACCTTC. Protein sequence: CASSPAQGAYGYTF.

This chain links TRBV4-1 with TRBJ2-2; perhaps TRBD1 as D (6 bases). The germline V gene encodes CDR1 MGHRA and CDR2 YSYEKL. Deletions cut 7 bases from V and 2 bases from J, with 14 bases between. The CDR3 spans 15 residues. The CDR3 region is CASNTPGANTGELFF. DNA of the CDR3: TGCGCCAGCAATACCCCAGGGGCCAACACCGGGGAGCTGTTTTTT.

The J gene is TRBJ2-5, the V gene TRBV9, with D possibly matching TRBD2 (6 bases). The CDR3 contains 14 residues. V was trimmed by 4 bases and J by 5 bases, leaving 15 bases between them. Germline CDR1 and CDR2: SGDLS and YYNGEE. The CDR3 DNA is TGTGCCAGCAGCCCGGGGACTCGGCCGGAGACCCAGTACTTC. Translation: CASSPGTRPETQYF.

V gene TRBV4-1 combines with J gene TRBJ1-4; the match to TRBD1 covers 7 bases. The CDR3 contains 15 residues. J gave up 8 bases and V 5 bases, and 11 bases lay outside the gene matches. Germline V gene sequence: CDR1 MGHRA, CDR2 YSYEKL. The CDR3 loop reads CASSYEGTDTEKLFF. In DNA, the CDR3 is TGCGCCAGCAGCTATGAAGGGACAGATACCGAAAAACTGTTTTTT.

The rearrangement joins TRBV6-5 to TRBJ1-1; TRBD1 matches at 9 bases. The CDR3 runs 15 residues. The ends lost 5 bases at V and 4 bases at J; junction bases unmatched: 8. Germline assignment: CDR1 MNHEY and CDR2 SVGAGI. As DNA, the CDR3 is TGTGCCAGCAGTCCGGACAGGGGCCGGAGCACTGAAGCTTTCTTT. Its translation: CASSPDRGRSTEAFF.

This chain joins TRBV6-5 and TRBJ1-5; 10 bases agree with TRBD1. CDR3 length: 15 residues. Germline V lookup: CDR1 MNHEY, CDR2 SVGAGI. Trimming at V came to 7 bases and at J to 2 bases, leaving 5 bases not matched to a gene. CDR3 bases: TGTGCCAGCACCAAAGGACAGGGGGGCAATCAGCCCCAGCATTTT. It yields the protein CASTKGQGGNQPQHF.

The rearrangement uses TRBV27 and TRBJ2-7; 7 nucleotides agree with TRBD1. The CDR3 has 16 residues. The germline V gene encodes CDR1 MNHEY and CDR2 SMNVEV (reference sequence). J lost 3 bases, V lost 6 bases, and 14 bases had no gene match. The DNA for the CDR3 is TGTGCCAGCAGCCCTAAAACCGGGGACAGAAACTACGAGCAGTACTTC. Amino acids: CASSPKTGDRNYEQYF.

The chain links TRBV27 to TRBJ1-1; 7 nucleotides agree with TRBD1. Germline lookup yields CDR1 MNHEY and CDR2 SMNVEV (reference sequence). The CDR3 is 15 amino acids. After removal of 6 bases from V and 5 bases from J, the junction contained 12 bases not matched to a gene. The CDR3 spells CASRRSRQGRTEAFF. CDR3 sequence (DNA): TGTGCCAGCAGAAGGTCGAGACAGGGAAGAACTGAAGCTTTCTTT.